This entry concerns a single TCR beta chain. In the original workflow: Reference gene primers were amplified, and this amplification served to estimate nucleated cell counts. Assay: immunoSEQ multiplex PCR; the TCRdb copy retains only in-frame clones and omits some. V, J and clone size are those of that table, while D and trimming were read from the DNA. The sample lists around 100,000 clones; approximately 89% were seen once. V was cut by 3 bases and J by 0 bases, with 10 bases left in between. This CDR3 spans 14 amino acids. Germline V gene sequence: CDR1 SGHRS, CDR2 YFSETQ. This entry belongs to a study of blood T cell repertoires in COVID-19. In the study overall: The study drew acute and convalescent COVID-19 samples from the United States, Italy and Spain. Nucleic acid was either cDNA or gDNA, and it came from T cells, B-cell-depleted T cells, or PBMCs.

The specimen sequenced was peripheral blood. V and J are TRBV5-1 and TRBJ2-7; D is possibly TRBD1 (5 bases). The clonotype originates from a human donor with acute or convalescent COVID-19. The donor label of this sample is uncertain. The CDR3 loop is CASSSTGASYEQYF. The CDR3 region has the DNA TGCGCCAGCAGCTCCACAGGAGCCTCCTACGAGCAGTACTTC.